Shown below are 7 T cell receptor beta chains from a single sample sequenced in a study of blood T cells in healthy people across ages. Through a sample-barcoded 5' primer and a J-beta primer mix, a second PCR was run for roughly 6 to 11 cycles. TCRdb used MiXCR to reprocess the 5' RACE reads, holding one entry per CDR3 protein. The profile shows 1.5 million to 2 million distinct CDR3 sequences, under 30% of them singletons. Material for sequencing was blood. Receptors were obtained from a woman aged 25 to 39 in good health.

Note on this clonotype: An end of the junction does not agree with germline; a read error may underlie this. V and J are TRBV7-6 and TRBJ2-7; 10 bases are a match to TRBD2. The length of the CDR3 is 16 residues. Germline V gene lookup returns CDR1 SGHVS and CDR2 FNYEAQ. The CDR3 DNA sequence: TGTGCCGGCAGCTTGGGGGTAGCGGGGGGCGTCGACGAGCAGTACTTC. The encoded protein is CAGSLGVAGGVDEQYF.

This clonotype has more than one count but fewer than ten. The V and J genes are TRBV5-1 and TRBJ2-5, with TRBD2 matching over 11 bases. The CDR3 extends over 15 amino acids. The V segment lost 3 bases and the J segment 4 bases; nucleotides outside the gene matches: 5. Germline V CDR1 and CDR2: SGHRS, YFSETQ. The CDR3 loop reads CASSSTGTSGETQYF. Here the CDR3 DNA reads TGCGCCAGCAGCTCGACCGGGACTAGCGGAGAGACCCAGTACTTC.

This chain joins TRBV20-1 and TRBJ2-3; 8 bases line up with TRBD2. V was pared by 1 base and J by 4 bases, with 4 bases of the junction left unmatched. Germline CDR1 and CDR2: DFQATT and SNEGSKA (reference sequence). CDR3 length: 14 residues. The CDR3 loop reads CSARAAGGPDTQYF. CDR3 nucleotides: TGCAGTGCTAGAGCGGCGGGAGGACCAGATACGCAGTATTTT.

This clonotype was recorded only once. The V gene is TRBV30, the J gene TRBJ1-1, with D unclear. The germline gives CDR1 GTSNPN, CDR2 SVGIG (reference sequence). This CDR3 is built from 11 residues. Trimming pared 5 bases from V and 6 bases from J, leaving 10 bases between. The CDR3 here is CAWDLGPEAFF. For the CDR3, the DNA is TGTGCCTGGGACCTGGGCCCTGAAGCTTTCTTT.

Remarks on this clonotype: A much larger clonotype is one base distant, so this may be a read error. The chain is built from TRBV12-3 or TRBV12-4 and TRBJ2-1, with D perhaps matching TRBD1 (6 bases). The J call may be wrong; the DNA end is better matched by TRBJ2-7. The CDR3 runs to 13 residues. Here the CDR3 reads CASSRGGWDEQYF. CDR3 sequence (DNA): TGTGCCAGCAGTCGTGGGGGCTGGGATGAGCAGTACTTC.

This clonotype was counted at least ten times. The V call is TRBV5-1, the J call TRBJ2-3, with TRBD1 identical over 8 bases. The V segment lost 0 bases and the J segment 1 base; nucleotides outside the gene matches: 4. Germline V gene lookup returns CDR1 SGHRS and CDR2 YFSETQ. The CDR3 loop spans 16 amino acids. CDR3 amino acids: CASSLGGQGGTDTQYF. CDR3 sequence (DNA): TGCGCCAGCAGCTTGGGCGGACAGGGTGGCACAGATACGCAGTATTTT.

This clonotype has only a few counts. V gene TRBV7-7 combines with J gene TRBJ2-1; 9 bases are a match to TRBD2. The V and J ends lost 5 bases and 8 bases, in that order; junction bases with no gene match: 13. Germline V CDR1 and CDR2: SSHAT, FNYEAQ (reference sequence). CDR3 size: 16 residues. The CDR3 is CASSKGTGTSLDEQFF. The CDR3 coding sequence is TGTGCCAGCAGCAAGGGGACCGGGACTAGCTTAGATGAGCAGTTCTTC.